Presented here are 21 T cell receptor beta chains from one specimen sequenced in a study of post-analysis software for immune sequencing data. Prepared TCR beta cDNA libraries contained unique molecular identifiers. TCRdb called the PCR reads again in MiXCR, with one record for every CDR3 protein. The top ten hold roughly 0.54% of the sample, which has about 760,000 distinct CDR3 sequences, 25% to 30% seen once. These receptors' antigens are unknown. Overall study findings and caveats: Patients used about five TRBV segments, including TRBV5-6, TRBV5-1 and TRBV20-1, more often than controls.

Sequences were obtained from blood. The receptors were sampled from a girl aged 10 to 17 with multiple sclerosis.

The genes are TRBV9 and TRBJ1-2, with unresolved D. CDR1 SGDLS and CDR2 YYNGEE come from the germline V gene. The V gene lost 0 bases and the J gene lost 8 bases, with 8 bases spanning the gap. The CDR3 loop spans 12 amino acids. The CDR3, as DNA: TGTGCCAGCAGCGTAGCTCGGCGAGGCTACACCTTC. It is translated as CASSVARRGYTF.

To note about this clonotype: A read error may account for a junction end that differs from germline. The J gene is TRBJ1-5, the V gene TRBV18; D not certain. The V gene's germline CDR1 is KGHSH and CDR2 LQKENI. The CDR3 extends over 13 amino acids. The CDR3 DNA is TGTGACAGCTCAGCAGCTAGCAATCAGCCCCAGCATTTT. Its protein product is CDSSAASNQPQHF. Looking up the rest from reference TRBV18 and TRBJ1-5 gives the full variable domain: NAGVMQNPRHLVRRRGQEARLRCSPMKGHSHVYWYRQLPEEGLKFMVYLQKENIIDESGMPKERFSAEFPKEGPSILRIQQVVRGDSAAYFCDSSAASNQPQHFGDGTRLSIL.

This clonotype appeared a few times. This rearrangement joins TRBV15 to TRBJ2-1, with D unclear. CDR3 size: 13 residues. Germline V gene lookup returns CDR1 LNHNV and CDR2 YYDKDF (reference sequence). V gave up 5 bases and J gave up 8 bases, with 13 bases separating them. The CDR3 DNA reads TGTGCCACCAGCCTAAGAGACCTACATGAGCAGTTCTTC. Protein product: CATSLRDLHEQFF.

This clonotype was counted a few times. This chain joins TRBV6-5 and TRBJ1-2; D gene ambiguous. The V end lost 0 bases, the J end lost 5 bases, and 16 bases lay between the germline ends. Germline V lookup: CDR1 MNHEY, CDR2 SVGAGI. The CDR3 runs to 16 residues. As DNA, the CDR3 is TGTGCCAGCAGTTACTCCTATTTATCAGGACCTTATGGCTACACCTTC. Protein: CASSYSYLSGPYGYTF.

The CDR3: CSAPTLLEEQFF. Here the CDR3 DNA reads TGCAGTGCCCCCACTTTACTAGAGGAGCAGTTCTTC. The chain is built from TRBV20-1 and TRBJ2-1, with D maybe TRBD2 (5 bases). Germline V gives CDR1 DFQATT, CDR2 SNEGSKA (reference sequence). With 6 bases removed from V and 10 bases from J, the gap between germline ends came to 16 bases. This CDR3 region has 12 residues.

This clonotype occurred a few times. The genes are TRBV20-1 and TRBJ2-5; 7 nucleotides agree with TRBD1. Germline V gene lookup returns CDR1 DFQATT and CDR2 SNEGSKA (reference sequence). The CDR3 spans 13 residues. V shed 4 bases and J 3 bases; nucleotides not matched to a gene: 5. CDR3 bases: TGCAGTGCTACCTCCGGGACAGAAGAGACCCAGTACTTC. It translates to CSATSGTEETQYF.

The chain carries TRBV3-1 and TRBJ1-1; 8 nucleotides align to TRBD1. Trimming took 7 bases from V and 6 from J; bases not matched to a gene: 7. This CDR3 has 13 residues. Germline CDR1 reads LGHDT; CDR2 reads YNNKEL (reference sequence). This chain's CDR3 is CASTRQGRAEAFF. In nucleotides, the CDR3 is TGTGCCAGCACCCGACAGGGGAGGGCTGAAGCTTTCTTT.

Ten or more counts support this clonotype. This chain connects TRBV4-3 to TRBJ2-7; D remains ambiguous. The CDR3 totals 14 residues. Germline V CDR1 and CDR2: LGHNA, YSLEER. Trimming removed 0 bases from V and 3 bases from J, with 9 bases in between. This CDR3 reads CASSQDIRSYEQYF. For the CDR3, the DNA is TGCGCCAGCAGCCAAGATATTCGCAGCTACGAGCAGTACTTC.

This clonotype came up a few times. The V call is TRBV5-1, the J call TRBJ1-2; the match to TRBD1 covers 7 bases. CDR3 length equals 13 residues. V dropped 7 bases and J dropped 3; count of bases not matched to a gene: 6. The germline V gene has CDR1 SGHRS and CDR2 YFSETQ. The CDR3 here is CASGATGDYGYTF. CDR3 DNA: TGCGCCAGCGGGGCAACAGGGGACTATGGCTACACCTTC.

The rearrangement joins TRBV6-5 to TRBJ1-1; D remains ambiguous. The V end lost 7 bases, the J end lost 3 bases, and 15 bases lay between the germline ends. Looked up from germline, CDR1 is MNHEY and CDR2 is SVGAGI. CDR3 length equals 14 residues. DNA of the CDR3: TGTGCCAGCATGGGGATGTCCTCCCACACTGAAGCTTTCTTT. It codes for CASMGMSSHTEAFF.

V is TRBV28 and J is TRBJ2-7; 9 positions agree with TRBD1. V lost 6 bases and J lost 2; bases outside the gene matches: 14. The germline V gene has CDR1 MDHEN and CDR2 SYDVKM. The CDR3 runs 17 residues. The CDR3 DNA is TGTGCCAGCAGACCAATCGCCGGGACAGGGAAGACCTACGAGCAGTACTTC. Its protein is CASRPIAGTGKTYEQYF.

This clonotype was seen a few times. J is TRBJ1-1 and V is TRBV11-2; D gene ambiguous. Trimming cost V 2 bases and J 5 bases, with 9 bases left between them. CDR3 length equals 13 residues. Germline values: CDR1 SGHAT, CDR2 FQNNGV. CDR3 sequence reads: CASSLKVTTEAFF. Here the CDR3 DNA reads TGTGCCAGCAGCTTAAAGGTTACAACTGAAGCTTTCTTT.

This clonotype was counted only a few times. The chain joins TRBV5-1 to TRBJ2-1, with TRBD1 as a possible D gene (5 bases). Trimming removed 0 bases at V and 6 bases at J, with 13 bases between. This CDR3 is built from 15 residues. CDR1 SGHRS and CDR2 YFSETQ come from the germline V gene. As DNA, the CDR3 is TGCGCCAGCAGCTTGGGCGGACACGGAACCAATGAGCAGTTCTTC. Translated: CASSLGGHGTNEQFF.

In its sample, this clonotype was seen a few times. The chain employs TRBV5-1 and TRBJ2-6; 9 positions agree with TRBD1. The trim removed 1 base at V and 0 bases at J, leaving 14 bases unmatched. The CDR3 totals 21 residues. Germline V gene lookup returns CDR1 SGHRS and CDR2 YFSETQ. The CDR3 spells CASSLRTGAPIWNSGANVLTF. CDR3 DNA sequence: TGCGCCAGCAGCTTGAGGACAGGGGCTCCGATATGGAACTCTGGGGCCAACGTCCTGACTTTC.

V usage is TRBV18 and J usage is TRBJ2-5, with 8 positions matching TRBD1. Germline V CDR1 and CDR2: KGHSH, LQKENI. The V and J ends lost 4 bases and 1 base, in that order; junction bases with no gene match: 5. The length of the CDR3 is 15 residues. The CDR3 DNA follows: TGTGCCAGCTCACGTACTACAGGGGGCCAAGAGACCCAGTACTTC. Translation: CASSRTTGGQETQYF.

The V call is TRBV12-3 or TRBV12-4, the J call TRBJ1-2; 7 positions agree with TRBD1. The CDR3 sequence is 14 residues long. The V and J ends lost 7 bases and 6 bases, in that order; junction bases with no gene match: 11. The CDR3 here is CASTIQGTDHGYTF. CDR3 sequence (DNA): TGTGCCAGCACCATACAGGGGACGGACCATGGCTACACCTTC.

This chain links TRBV7-2 with TRBJ2-2; D possibly corresponds to TRBD2 (6 bases). From germline, CDR1 is SGHTA and CDR2 FQGNSA. Trimming shortened V by 0 bases and J by 4 bases, and 15 bases separated the two germline ends. The CDR3 runs to 17 residues. CDR3 amino acids: CASSLAHREWTTGELFF. In DNA, the CDR3 is TGTGCCAGCAGCTTAGCGCATCGGGAGTGGACCACCGGGGAGCTGTTTTTT.

In its sample, this clonotype was seen a few times. With a much larger clone just one base away, this may be a read error. The rearrangement uses TRBV29-1 and TRBJ2-1, with 8 positions matching TRBD1. V was pared by 8 bases and J by 7 bases, with 13 bases of the junction left unmatched. Germline CDR1 SQVTM, CDR2 ANQGSEA. The CDR3 spans 14 residues. CDR3 DNA sequence: TGCAGCTCTTCCGGGCAGGGGGCGCGTAATGAGCAGTTCTTC. Amino acid sequence: CSSSGQGARNEQFF.

This clonotype was seen only a few times. The chain combines TRBV12-3 or TRBV12-4 with TRBJ2-5; the D is unclear. V shed 4 bases and J shed 2 bases, with 14 bases lying between them. The CDR3 consists of 15 residues. The CDR3 protein is CASSSPRGAQETQYF. CDR3 coding DNA: TGTGCCAGCAGTTCCCCGCGAGGCGCGCAAGAGACCCAGTACTTC.

This rearrangement joins TRBV19 to TRBJ2-2, with 7 bases identical to TRBD2. The V gene end was trimmed by 9 bases and the J gene end by 9 bases; junction bases not matched to a gene: 22. The CDR3 runs to 17 residues. Germline CDR1 is LNHDA and CDR2 is SQIVND (reference sequence). In nucleotides, the CDR3 is TGTGCCAGCCCCTTGAAGCGGGAACACCCCGTTGTGCGGGAGCTGTTTTTT. This translates into CASPLKREHPVVRELFF.

This clonotype was observed a handful of times. This chain connects TRBV11-2 to TRBJ2-7; a possible D gene is TRBD2 (5 bases). CDR1 and CDR2 from the germline V gene are SGHAT and FQNNGV. V was trimmed by 1 base and J by 4 bases, leaving 14 bases between them. This CDR3 is 15 amino acids long. This CDR3 reads CASSLGSVFQYEQYF. The CDR3 region has the DNA TGTGCCAGCAGCTTAGGTAGCGTTTTTCAGTACGAGCAGTACTTC. Using reference TRBV11-2 and TRBJ2-7 for the parts outside the CDR3, the full variable domain is EAGVAQSPRYKIIEKRQSVAFWCNPISGHATLYWYQQILGQGPKLLIQFQNNGVVDDSQLPKDRFSAERLKGVDSTLKIQPAKLEDSAVYLCASSLGSVFQYEQYFGPGTRLTVT.